This T cell receptor beta chain was found in a study of shared clonotypes between healthy human individuals. The length of the CDR3 is 15 residues. Trimming took 6 bases from V and 1 from J, leaving 12 bases between them. Per germline, CDR1 SNHLY and CDR2 FYNNEI. TCRdb keeps only in-frame clones here, not all; method: immunoSEQ multiplex PCR. The sample contains roughly 2.5 million clones, around 90% of which appear only once. The specimen sequenced was naive CD4+ T cells sorted from blood. Described subset: CD45RA+ positively selected. The receptor comes from a man aged 18 to 30 in good health. This rearrangement joins TRBV2 to TRBJ2-2; weak D call: TRBD2 (5 bases). CDR3 amino acids: CASRPATKNTGELFF. CDR3 DNA sequence: TGTGCCAGCAGGCCGGCGACTAAGAACACCGGGGAGCTGTTTTTT.